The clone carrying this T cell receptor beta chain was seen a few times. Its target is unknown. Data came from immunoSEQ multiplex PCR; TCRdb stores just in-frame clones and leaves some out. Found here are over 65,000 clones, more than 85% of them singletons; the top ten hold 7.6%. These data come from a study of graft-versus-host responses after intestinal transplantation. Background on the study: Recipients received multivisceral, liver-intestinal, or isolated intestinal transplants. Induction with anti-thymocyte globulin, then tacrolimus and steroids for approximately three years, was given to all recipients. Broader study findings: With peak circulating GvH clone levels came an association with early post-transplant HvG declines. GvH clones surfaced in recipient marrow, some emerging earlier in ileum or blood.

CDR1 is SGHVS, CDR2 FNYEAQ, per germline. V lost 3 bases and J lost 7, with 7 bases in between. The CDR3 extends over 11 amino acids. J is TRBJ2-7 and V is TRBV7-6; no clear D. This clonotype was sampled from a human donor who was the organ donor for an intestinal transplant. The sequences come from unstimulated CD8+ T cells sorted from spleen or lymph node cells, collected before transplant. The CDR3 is CASSFGGEQYF. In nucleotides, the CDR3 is TGTGCCAGCAGCTTTGGTGGGGAGCAGTACTTC. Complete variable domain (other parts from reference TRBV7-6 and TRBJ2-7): GAGVSQSPRYKVTKRGQDVALRCDPISGHVSLYWYRQALGQGPEFLTYFNYEAQQDKSGLPNDRFSAERPEGSISTLTIQRTEQRDSAMYRCASSFGGEQYFGPGTRLTVT.